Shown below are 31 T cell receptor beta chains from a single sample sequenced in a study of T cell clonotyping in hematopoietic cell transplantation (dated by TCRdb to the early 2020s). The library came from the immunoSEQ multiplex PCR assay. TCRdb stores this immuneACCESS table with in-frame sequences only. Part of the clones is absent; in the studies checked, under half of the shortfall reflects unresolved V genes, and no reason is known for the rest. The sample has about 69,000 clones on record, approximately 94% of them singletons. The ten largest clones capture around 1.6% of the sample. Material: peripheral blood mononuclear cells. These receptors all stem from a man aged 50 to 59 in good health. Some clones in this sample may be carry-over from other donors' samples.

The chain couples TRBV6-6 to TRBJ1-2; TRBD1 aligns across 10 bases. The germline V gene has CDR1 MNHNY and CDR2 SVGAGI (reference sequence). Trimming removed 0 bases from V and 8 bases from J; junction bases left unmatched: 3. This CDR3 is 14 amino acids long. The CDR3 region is CASSYSGQGSGYTF. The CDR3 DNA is TGTGCCAGCAGTTACTCGGGACAGGGGAGCGGCTACACCTTC.

The DNA for the CDR3 is TGTGCCAGCAGTGAAGCGCGCAGCGTAGACTATGGCTACACCTTC. Residues: CASSEARSVDYGYTF. The V gene is TRBV6-1, the J gene TRBJ1-2; D unresolved. Germline CDR1 reads MNHNS; CDR2 reads SASEGT. The V gene lost 0 bases and the J gene lost 3 bases, with 11 bases spanning the gap. There are 15 residues in the CDR3.

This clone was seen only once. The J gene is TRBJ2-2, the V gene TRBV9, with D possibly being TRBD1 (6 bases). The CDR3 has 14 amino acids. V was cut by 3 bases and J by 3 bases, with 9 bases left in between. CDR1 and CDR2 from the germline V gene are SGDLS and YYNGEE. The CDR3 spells CASSAGQHTGELFF. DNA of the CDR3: TGTGCCAGCAGCGCCGGACAGCACACCGGGGAGCTGTTTTTT.

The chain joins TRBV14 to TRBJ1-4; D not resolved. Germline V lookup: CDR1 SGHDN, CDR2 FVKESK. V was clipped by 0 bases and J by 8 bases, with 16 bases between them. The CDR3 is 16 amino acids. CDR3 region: CASSQDSAGFNEKLFF. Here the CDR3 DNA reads TGTGCCAGCAGCCAAGATTCTGCGGGGTTTAACGAAAAACTGTTTTTT.

The CDR3 sequence is CASSSFLSNFYEQYF. The CDR3 DNA reads TGTGCCAGCAGCTCCTTCCTTTCGAACTTTTACGAGCAGTACTTC. The chain recombines TRBV7-8 with TRBJ2-7, with unresolved D. Germline V gene data show CDR1 as SGHVS and CDR2 as FQNEAQ. The CDR3 covers 15 residues. Trimming cost V 4 bases and J 4 bases, with 17 bases left between them.

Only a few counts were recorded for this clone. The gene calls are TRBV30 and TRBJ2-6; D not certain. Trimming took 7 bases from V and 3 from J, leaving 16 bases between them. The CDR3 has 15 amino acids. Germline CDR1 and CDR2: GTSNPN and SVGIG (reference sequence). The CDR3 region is CASTRARNGANVLTF. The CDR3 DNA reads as TGTGCCTCAACCCGGGCGAGGAATGGGGCCAACGTCCTGACTTTC.

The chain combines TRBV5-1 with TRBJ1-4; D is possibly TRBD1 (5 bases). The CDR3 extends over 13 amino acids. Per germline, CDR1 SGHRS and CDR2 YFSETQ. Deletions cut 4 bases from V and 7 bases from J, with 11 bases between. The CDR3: CASSTRGAEKLFF. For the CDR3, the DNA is TGCGCCAGCAGCACTCGCGGGGCTGAAAAACTGTTTTTT.

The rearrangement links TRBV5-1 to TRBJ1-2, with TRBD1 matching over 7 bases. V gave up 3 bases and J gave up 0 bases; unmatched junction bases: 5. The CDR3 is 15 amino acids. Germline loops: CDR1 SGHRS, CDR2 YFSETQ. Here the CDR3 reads CASSSTGNPNYGYTF. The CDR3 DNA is TGCGCCAGCAGCTCGACAGGGAACCCTAACTATGGCTACACCTTC.

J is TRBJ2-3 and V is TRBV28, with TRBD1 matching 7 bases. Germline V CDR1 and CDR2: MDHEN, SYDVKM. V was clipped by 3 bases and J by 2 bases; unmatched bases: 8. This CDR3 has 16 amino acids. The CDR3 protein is CASSFSREGATDTQYF. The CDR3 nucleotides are TGTGCCAGCAGTTTCTCGCGAGAGGGGGCCACAGATACGCAGTATTTT.

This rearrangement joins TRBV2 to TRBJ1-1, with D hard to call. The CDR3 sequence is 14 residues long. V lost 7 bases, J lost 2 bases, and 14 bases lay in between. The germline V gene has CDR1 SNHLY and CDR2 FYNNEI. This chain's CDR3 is CASNRESRNTEAFF. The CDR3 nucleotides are TGTGCCAGCAATAGGGAGTCACGTAACACTGAAGCTTTCTTT.

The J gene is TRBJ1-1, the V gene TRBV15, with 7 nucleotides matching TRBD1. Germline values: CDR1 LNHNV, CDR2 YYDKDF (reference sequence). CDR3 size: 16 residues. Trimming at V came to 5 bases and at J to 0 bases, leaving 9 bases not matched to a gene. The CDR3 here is CATSPARGGMNTEAFF. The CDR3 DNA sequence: TGTGCCACCAGCCCCGCCAGGGGGGGGATGAACACTGAAGCTTTCTTT.

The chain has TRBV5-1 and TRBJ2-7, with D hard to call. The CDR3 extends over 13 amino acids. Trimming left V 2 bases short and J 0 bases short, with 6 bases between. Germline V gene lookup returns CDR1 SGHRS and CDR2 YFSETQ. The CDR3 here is CASSLTISYEQYF. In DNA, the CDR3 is TGCGCCAGCAGCTTAACAATCTCCTACGAGCAGTACTTC.

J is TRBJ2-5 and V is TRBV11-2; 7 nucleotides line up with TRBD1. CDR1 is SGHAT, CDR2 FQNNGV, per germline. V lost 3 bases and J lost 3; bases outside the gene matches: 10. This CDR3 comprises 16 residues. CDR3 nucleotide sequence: TGTGCCAGCAGCTTGATAGAGGGGGCGCGTAAAGAGACCCAGTACTTC. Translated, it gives CASSLIEGARKETQYF.

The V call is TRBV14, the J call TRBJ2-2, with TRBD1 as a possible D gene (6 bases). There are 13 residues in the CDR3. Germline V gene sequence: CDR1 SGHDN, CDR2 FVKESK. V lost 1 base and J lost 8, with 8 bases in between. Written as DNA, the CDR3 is TGTGCCAGCAGCCAAGCAGGGGCTGGGGAGCTGTTTTTT. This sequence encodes CASSQAGAGELFF.

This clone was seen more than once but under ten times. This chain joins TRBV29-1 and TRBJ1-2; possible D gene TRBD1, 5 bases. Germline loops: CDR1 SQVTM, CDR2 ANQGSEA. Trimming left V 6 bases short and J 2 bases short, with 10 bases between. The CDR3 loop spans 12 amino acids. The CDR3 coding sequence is TGCAGCGTGCCTGAGGGGAACTATGGCTACACCTTC. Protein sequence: CSVPEGNYGYTF.

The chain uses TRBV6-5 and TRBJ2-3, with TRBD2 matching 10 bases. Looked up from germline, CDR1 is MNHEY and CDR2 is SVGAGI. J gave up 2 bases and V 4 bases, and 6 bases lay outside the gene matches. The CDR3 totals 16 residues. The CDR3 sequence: CASSSSGLAVTDTQYF. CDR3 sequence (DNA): TGTGCCAGCAGTTCCTCAGGACTAGCGGTCACAGATACGCAGTATTTT.

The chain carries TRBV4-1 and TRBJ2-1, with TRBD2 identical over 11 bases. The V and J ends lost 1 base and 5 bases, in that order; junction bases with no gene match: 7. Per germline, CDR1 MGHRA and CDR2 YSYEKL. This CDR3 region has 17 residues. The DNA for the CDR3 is TGCGCCAGCAGCCAAGTAGCGGGAGGGTCCACTAACAATGAGCAGTTCTTC. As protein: CASSQVAGGSTNNEQFF.

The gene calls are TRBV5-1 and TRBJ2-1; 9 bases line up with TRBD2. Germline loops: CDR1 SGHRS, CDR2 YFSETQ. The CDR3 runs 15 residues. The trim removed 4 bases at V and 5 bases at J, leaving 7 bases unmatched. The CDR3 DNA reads TGCGCCAGCAGCCCGGGGGGGACTAGCAACAATGAGCAGTTCTTC. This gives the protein CASSPGGTSNNEQFF.

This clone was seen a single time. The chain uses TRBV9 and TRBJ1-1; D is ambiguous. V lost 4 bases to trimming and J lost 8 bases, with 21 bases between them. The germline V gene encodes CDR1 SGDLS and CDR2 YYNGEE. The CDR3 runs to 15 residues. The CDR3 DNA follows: TGTGCCAGCAGCCCCTACTCCGGAGACCCCCGGGAAGCTTTCTTT. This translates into CASSPYSGDPREAFF.

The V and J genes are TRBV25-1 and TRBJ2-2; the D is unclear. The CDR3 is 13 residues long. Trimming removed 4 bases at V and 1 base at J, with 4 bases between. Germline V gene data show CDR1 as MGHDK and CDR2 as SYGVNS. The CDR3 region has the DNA TGTGCCAGCAGTGGGCTGAACACCGGGGAGCTGTTTTTT. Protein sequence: CASSGLNTGELFF.

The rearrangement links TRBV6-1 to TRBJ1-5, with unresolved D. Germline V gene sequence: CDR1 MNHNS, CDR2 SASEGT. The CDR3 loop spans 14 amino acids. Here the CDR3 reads CAGDSGWTNQPQHF. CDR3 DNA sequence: TGTGCAGGAGATAGCGGGTGGACCAATCAGCCCCAGCATTTT.

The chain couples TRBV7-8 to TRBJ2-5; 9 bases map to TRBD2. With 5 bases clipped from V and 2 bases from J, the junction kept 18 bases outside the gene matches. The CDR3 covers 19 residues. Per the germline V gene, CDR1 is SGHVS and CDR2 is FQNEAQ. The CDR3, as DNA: TGTGCCAGCAGCCCTCTGATTCTAGCGGGGATGGGTAGACAAGAGACCCAGTACTTC. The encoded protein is CASSPLILAGMGRQETQYF.

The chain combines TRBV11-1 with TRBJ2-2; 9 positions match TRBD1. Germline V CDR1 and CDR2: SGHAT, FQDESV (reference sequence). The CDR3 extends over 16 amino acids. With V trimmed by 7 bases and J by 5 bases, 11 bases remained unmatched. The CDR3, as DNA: TGTGCCAGCATCCCCCGGGGGACAGGGAGAACCGGGGAGCTGTTTTTT. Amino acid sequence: CASIPRGTGRTGELFF.

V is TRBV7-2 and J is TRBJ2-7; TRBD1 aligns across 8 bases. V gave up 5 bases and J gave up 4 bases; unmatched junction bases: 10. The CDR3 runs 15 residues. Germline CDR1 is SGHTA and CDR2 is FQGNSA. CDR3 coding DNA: TGTGCCAGCAGCGCCCAGACAGGGGAAGGATACGAGCAGTACTTC. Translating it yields CASSAQTGEGYEQYF.

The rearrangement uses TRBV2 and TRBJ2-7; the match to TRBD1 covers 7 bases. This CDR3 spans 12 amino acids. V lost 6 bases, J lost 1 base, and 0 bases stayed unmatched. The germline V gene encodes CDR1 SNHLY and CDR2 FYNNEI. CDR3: CASRGQSYEQYF. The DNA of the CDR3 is TGTGCCAGCAGGGGACAGTCCTACGAGCAGTACTTC.

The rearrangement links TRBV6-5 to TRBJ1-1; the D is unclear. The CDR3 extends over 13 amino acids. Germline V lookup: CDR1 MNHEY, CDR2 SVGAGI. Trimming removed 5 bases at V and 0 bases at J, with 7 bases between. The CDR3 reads CASSRQVNTEAFF. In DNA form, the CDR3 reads TGTGCCAGCAGTCGGCAGGTGAACACTGAAGCTTTCTTT.

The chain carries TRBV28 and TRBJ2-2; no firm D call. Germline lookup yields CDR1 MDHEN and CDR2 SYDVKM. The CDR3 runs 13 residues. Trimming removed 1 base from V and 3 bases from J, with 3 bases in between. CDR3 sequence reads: CASSLSHTGELFF. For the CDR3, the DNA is TGTGCCAGCAGTTTATCGCACACCGGGGAGCTGTTTTTT.

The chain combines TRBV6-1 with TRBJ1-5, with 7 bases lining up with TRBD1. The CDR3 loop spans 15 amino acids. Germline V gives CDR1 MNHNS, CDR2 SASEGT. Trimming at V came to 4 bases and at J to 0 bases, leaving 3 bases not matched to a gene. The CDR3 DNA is TGTGCCAGCAGTGGGACAGGTAATAGCAATCAGCCCCAGCATTTT. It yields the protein CASSGTGNSNQPQHF.

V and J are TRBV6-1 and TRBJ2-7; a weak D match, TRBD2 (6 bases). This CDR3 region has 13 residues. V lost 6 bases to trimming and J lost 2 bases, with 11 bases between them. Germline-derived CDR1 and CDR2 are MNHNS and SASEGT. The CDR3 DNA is TGTGCCAGCAGCGTCACGGGAGCCTACGAGCAGTACTTC. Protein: CASSVTGAYEQYF.

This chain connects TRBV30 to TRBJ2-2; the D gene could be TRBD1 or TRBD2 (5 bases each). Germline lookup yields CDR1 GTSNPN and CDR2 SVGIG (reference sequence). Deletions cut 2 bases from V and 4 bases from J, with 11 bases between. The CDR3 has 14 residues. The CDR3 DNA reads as TGTGCCTGGAGTATCGGGGCGGGCACCGGGGAGCTGTTTTTT. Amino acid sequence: CAWSIGAGTGELFF.

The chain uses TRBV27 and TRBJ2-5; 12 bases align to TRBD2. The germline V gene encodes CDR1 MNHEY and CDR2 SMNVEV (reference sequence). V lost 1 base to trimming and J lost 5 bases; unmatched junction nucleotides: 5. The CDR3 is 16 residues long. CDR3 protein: CASSLLGLAGLETQYF. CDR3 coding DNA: TGTGCCAGCAGTTTATTAGGACTAGCGGGACTGGAGACCCAGTACTTC.